These 6 T cell receptor beta chains came from one sample sequenced in a study of shared clonotypes between healthy human individuals. Only in-frame clones appear in the TCRdb table, and some are missing; sequencing was by immunoSEQ multiplex PCR. This sample has roughly 2,000,000 clones; around 93% occur once, and the top ten carry roughly 1.7%. The naive CD8 fraction comprised CD45RO-negative cells positively selected for CCR7 and excluded terminally differentiated effector memory CD45RA+ cells. Sequenced input: naive CD8+ T cells from PBMCs. The receptors shown here come from a man younger than 35 in good health. Some clones in this sample may be carry-over from other donors' samples.

The chain is built from TRBV9 and TRBJ2-2, with TRBD2 matching 8 bases. The CDR3 is made up of 18 amino acids. Germline trimming cut 1 base from V and 4 bases from J; bases unmatched to any gene: 12. In germline, CDR1 is SGDLS, CDR2 YYNGEE. In DNA, the CDR3 is TGTGCCAGCAGCGTAAGCCTCCTCAGCGGGAGTTTCACCGGGGAGCTGTTTTTT. It yields the protein CASSVSLLSGSFTGELFF. Using reference TRBV9 and TRBJ2-2 for the parts outside the CDR3, the full variable domain is DSGVTQTPKHLITATGQRVTLRCSPRSGDLSVYWYQQSLDQGLQFLIQYYNGEERAKGNILERFSAQQFPDLHSELNLSSLELGDSALYFCASSVSLLSGSFTGELFFGEGSRLTVL.

As concerns this clone: Distinct nucleotide sequences in the sample also encode this CDR3. The genes are TRBV6-5 and TRBJ1-1; TRBD1 might be the D (5 bases). Germline CDR1 and CDR2: MNHEY and SVGAGI. The CDR3 length is 13 residues. V gave up 5 bases and J gave up 1 base, with 8 bases separating them. CDR3 nucleotide sequence: TGTGCCAGCAGTCAGACAGCGAACACTGAAGCTTTCTTT. Residues: CASSQTANTEAFF.

This chain links TRBV28 with TRBJ2-7; TRBD1 or TRBD2 may be the D gene (5 bases each). The V gene lost 8 bases and the J gene lost 2 bases, with 16 bases spanning the gap. Germline V gene sequence: CDR1 MDHEN, CDR2 SYDVKM. The CDR3 is 14 amino acids. CDR3 coding DNA: TGTGCCAGCCGAATCCCCGGGGCCACCTACGAGCAGTACTTC. Amino acids: CASRIPGATYEQYF. Based on the CDR3 plus reference TRBV28 and TRBJ2-7, the full variable domain is DVKVTQSSRYLVKRTGEKVFLECVQDMDHENMFWYRQDPGLGLRLIYFSYDVKMKEKGDIPEGYSVSREKKERFSLILESASTNQTSMYLCASRIPGATYEQYFGPGTRLTVT.

This chain connects TRBV5-6 to TRBJ2-7, with D perhaps TRBD1 (6 bases). The CDR3 runs to 14 residues. Germline V gene data show CDR1 as SGHDT and CDR2 as YYEEEE. V lost 4 bases, J lost 3 bases, and 14 bases lay in between. DNA for the CDR3: TGTGCCAGCAGCCCGGCAGGGGTAATCTACGAGCAGTACTTC. As protein: CASSPAGVIYEQYF. Filled out from reference TRBV5-6 and TRBJ2-7, the complete variable domain reads DAGVTQSPTHLIKTRGQQVTLRCSPKSGHDTVSWYQQALGQGPQFIFQYYEEEERQRGNFPDRFSGHQFPNYSSELNVNALLLGDSALYLCASSPAGVIYEQYFGPGTRLTVT.

CDR3 amino acids: CATSTGRGGVGYTF. As DNA, the CDR3 is TGTGCCACCAGCACGGGTCGAGGGGGGGTTGGCTACACCTTC. The chain has TRBV15 and TRBJ1-2, with TRBD1 as a possible D gene (6 bases). CDR1 and CDR2 from the germline V gene are LNHNV and YYDKDF (reference sequence). V gave up 4 bases and J gave up 7 bases, with 16 bases separating them. CDR3 length: 14 amino acids.

The chain has TRBV12-5 and TRBJ2-7, with 9 bases identical to TRBD1. There are 12 residues in the CDR3. Trimming at V came to 6 bases and at J to 6 bases, leaving 3 bases not matched to a gene. The germline gives CDR1 LGHNT, CDR2 FRNRAP. The CDR3 DNA reads TGTGCTAGTGGAACGGACAGGGGCGAGCAGTACTTC. Its protein is CASGTDRGEQYF.